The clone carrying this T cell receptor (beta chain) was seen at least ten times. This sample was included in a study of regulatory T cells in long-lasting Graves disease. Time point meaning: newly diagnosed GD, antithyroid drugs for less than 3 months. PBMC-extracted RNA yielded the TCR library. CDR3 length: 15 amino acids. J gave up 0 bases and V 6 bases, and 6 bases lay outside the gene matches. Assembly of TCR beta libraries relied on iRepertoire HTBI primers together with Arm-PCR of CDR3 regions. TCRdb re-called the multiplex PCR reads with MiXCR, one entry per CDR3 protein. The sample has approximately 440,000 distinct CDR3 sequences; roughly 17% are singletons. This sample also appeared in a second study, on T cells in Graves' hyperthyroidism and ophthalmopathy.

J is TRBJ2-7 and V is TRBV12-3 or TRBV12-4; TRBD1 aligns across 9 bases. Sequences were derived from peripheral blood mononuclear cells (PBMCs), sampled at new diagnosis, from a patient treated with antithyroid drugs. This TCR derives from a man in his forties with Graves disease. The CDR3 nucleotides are TGTGCCAGCAGCCGAGGACAGGGGAACTCCTACGAGCAGTACTTC. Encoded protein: CASSRGQGNSYEQYF.